What follows is one T cell receptor (beta chain) and its context. The data derive from a study of shared T cell receptors in the human thymus. From germline, CDR1 is SGDLS and CDR2 YYNGEE. The CDR3 spans 14 residues. Trimming cost V 3 bases and J 8 bases; bases outside gene matches: 8. The table came from immunoSEQ multiplex PCR; TCRdb's copy has only in-frame clones and leaves some out. Of under 700,000 clones in the sample, approximately 80% are singletons; the top ten hold more than 0.01%. This sample also appeared in a second study, on human thymus T cells. As that report states: All donors were healthy Finnish infants who were undergoing corrective surgery to treat congenital heart defects. Corrective heart surgery yielded resections, and these provided the thymus tissue. An apparent bias in V and J gene usage was seen in thymic and blood repertoires. Related work showed strongly overlapping thymic repertoires across unrelated individuals.

The clonotype originates from a boy under two years old with a congenital heart defect. The sequenced sample consisted of thymocytes. V and J are TRBV9 and TRBJ1-2; 9 bases match TRBD1. The CDR3: CASSAGDRAAGYTF. CDR3 coding DNA: TGTGCCAGCAGCGCTGGGGACAGGGCGGCGGGCTACACCTTC.